The T cell receptor beta chain described here comes from a study of graft-versus-host responses after intestinal transplantation. Study at large: Every transplant recipient was induced with anti-thymocyte globulin, then maintained on tacrolimus and steroids for about 3 years.

The CDR3 spans 16 residues. The table came from immunoSEQ multiplex PCR; TCRdb's copy has only in-frame clones and leaves some out. The sample includes 130,000 or so clones, more than 90% seen only once; the top ten take approximately 0.17%. About this clone: Its target is not known.

The J gene is TRBJ2-5, the V gene TRBV21-1; the table calls TRBD2, which could not be checked here. TRBV21-1 is tagged as a pseudogene. The source was unstimulated CD4+ T cells sorted from spleen or lymph node cells, collected before intestinal transplant. The TCR sequence derives from a human donor who received an intestinal transplant. CDR3 loop: CASSKGGGPVQETQYF. Here the CDR3 DNA reads TGTGCCAGCAGCAAAGGGGGGGGCCCCGTCCAAGAGACCCAGTACTTC.